This T cell receptor beta chain was recorded in a study of blood T cells in healthy people across ages. CDR1 is MNHEY, CDR2 SMNVEV, per germline (reference sequence). V was clipped by 0 bases and J by 13 bases; unmatched bases: 9. The CDR3 has 16 amino acids. Sample-barcoded 5' priming and a J-beta primer mix drove a second PCR of about 6 to 12 cycles. A minimum of 2.5 million CDR3-containing paired-end reads was obtained for each sample. TCRdb fed the 5' RACE reads into MiXCR, producing one record per CDR3 protein. The sample holds around 650,000 distinct CDR3 sequences; approximately 40% are singletons and the top ten take around 30%. The donors, aged 6 to 90, were healthy Caucasians from Russia.

The sequence was collected from an elderly man in good health. Input material: blood. The rearrangement joins TRBV27 to TRBJ1-6, with 10 bases lining up with TRBD1. CDR3 sequence (DNA): TGTGCCAGCAGTTTATCGTTCCGGGACAGGGGTTCGCCCCTCCACTTT. This translates into CASSLSFRDRGSPLHF.